One sample yielded the 15 T cell receptor beta chains listed below, sequenced in a study of cytomegalovirus exposure and HLA in healthy donors. A multiplex PCR was run with 60 Vbeta primers and 13 Jbeta primers. Sequencing used immunoSEQ multiplex PCR; TCRdb keeps in-frame clones, though not all of them. Of roughly 100,000 clones in the sample, around four fifths were seen once. The sequencing sample was made of PBMCs. The receptors shown here come from a woman aged 40-49 years in good health and CMV-seropositive.

The genes are TRBV7-6 and TRBJ2-7; TRBD2 matches at 7 bases. Germline trimming cut 6 bases from V and 2 bases from J; bases unmatched to any gene: 16. The CDR3 has 17 amino acids. CDR1 is SGHVS, CDR2 FNYEAQ, per germline. CDR3 residues: CASSPGPGGYTAYEQYF. CDR3 nucleotide sequence: TGTGCCAGCAGTCCAGGGCCGGGGGGTTATACCGCCTACGAGCAGTACTTC.

This clone was seen once. The genes are TRBV10-3 and TRBJ2-7, with D possibly matching TRBD2 (5 bases). Trimming took 11 bases from V and 1 from J, leaving 12 bases between them. Germline CDR1 ENHRY, CDR2 SYGVKD. The CDR3 is 12 residues long. The CDR3, as DNA: TGTGCCGCTCGGGAAGGGTCCTACGAGCAGTACTTC. Translation gives CAAREGSYEQYF.

This rearrangement joins TRBV6-1 to TRBJ2-2, with D possibly being TRBD2 (5 bases). The CDR3 sequence is 14 residues long. Between the trimmed V and J ends, which lost 3 bases and 5 bases, there was a span of 10 bases. Germline V CDR1 and CDR2: MNHNS, SASEGT. CDR3 amino acids: CASSDSGRTGELFF. The CDR3 DNA follows: TGTGCCAGCAGTGATAGTGGGAGAACCGGGGAGCTGTTTTTT.

The chain joins TRBV7-9 to TRBJ1-4, with D possibly being TRBD1 (5 bases). The V gene lost 8 bases and the J gene lost 3 bases, with 13 bases spanning the gap. The length of the CDR3 is 14 residues. The germline CDR1 and CDR2 sequences are SEHNR and FQNEAQ (reference sequence). The CDR3, as DNA: TGTGCCAGCTCCAATAGGGGTTCTAATGAAAAACTGTTTTTT. Translated: CASSNRGSNEKLFF.

The chain combines TRBV19 with TRBJ2-1, with D perhaps matching TRBD1 (6 bases). Trimming cost V 4 bases and J 4 bases, with 17 bases left between them. The CDR3 has 16 amino acids. Germline loops: CDR1 LNHDA, CDR2 SQIVND (reference sequence). The CDR3 loop is CASSSRLGGIYNEQFF. CDR3 nucleotides: TGTGCCAGTAGTAGTAGGTTAGGGGGAATATACAATGAGCAGTTCTTC.

This clone has a single count. The chain employs TRBV5-1 and TRBJ1-4; D is undetermined. This CDR3 has 14 residues. CDR1 is SGHRS and CDR2 is YFSETQ in the germline V gene. Deletions cut 3 bases from V and 2 bases from J, with 8 bases between. The CDR3 here is CASSSGLTNEKLFF. The CDR3 DNA is TGCGCCAGCAGCTCCGGTCTGACTAATGAAAAACTGTTTTTT.

The chain uses TRBV7-9 and TRBJ2-1, with 13 positions matching TRBD2. In germline, CDR1 is SEHNR, CDR2 FQNEAQ (reference sequence). J lost 8 bases, V lost 0 bases, and 4 bases had no gene match. This CDR3 contains 16 residues. The CDR3 DNA reads as TGTGCCAGCAGCTTAGCACTAGCGGGAGGGCGCGATGAGCAGTTCTTC. The encoded protein is CASSLALAGGRDEQFF. The whole variable domain, remainder taken from reference TRBV7-9 and TRBJ2-1, is DTGVSQNPRHKITKRGQNVTFRCDPISEHNRLYWYRQTLGQGPEFLTYFQNEAQLEKSRLLSDRFSAERPKGSFSTLEIQRTEQGDSAMYLCASSLALAGGRDEQFFGPGTRLTVL.

This sequence joins TRBV7-8 and TRBJ1-1; D possibly corresponds to TRBD1 (5 bases). The germline V gene encodes CDR1 SGHVS and CDR2 FQNEAQ. V was trimmed by 0 bases and J by 0 bases, leaving 5 bases between them. The CDR3 spans 14 residues. The DNA for the CDR3 is TGTGCCAGCAGCTTAGCAGGGGTGAACACTGAAGCTTTCTTT. It codes for CASSLAGVNTEAFF. The variable domain in full, with the rest retrieved from reference TRBV7-8 and TRBJ1-1, is GAGVSQSPRYKVAKRGQDVALRCDPISGHVSLFWYQQALGQGPEFLTYFQNEAQLDKSGLPSDRFFAERPEGSVSTLKIQRTQQEDSAVYLCASSLAGVNTEAFFGQGTRLTVV.

This chain uses TRBV5-4 with TRBJ2-3, with 9 bases identical to TRBD2. The junction had 7 bases not matched to a gene; V was cut back by 0 bases and J by 2 bases. This CDR3 spans 17 amino acids. The V gene's germline CDR1 is SGHNT and CDR2 YYREEE (reference sequence). The CDR3 protein is CASSLGRERGDTDTQYF. The DNA for the CDR3 is TGTGCCAGCAGCTTGGGACGGGAGCGGGGGGACACAGATACGCAGTATTTT.

This clone was seen just once. The gene calls are TRBV7-2 and TRBJ2-7; the D gene is possibly TRBD1 (5 bases). The CDR3 length is 14 residues. Germline V CDR1 and CDR2: SGHTA, FQGNSA. V lost 3 bases and J 1 base, leaving 10 bases between the germline ends. The CDR3 DNA sequence: TGTGCCAGCAGCTTGGCAGGGTATTCCTACGAGCAGTACTTC. As protein: CASSLAGYSYEQYF.

This clone appeared a few times. The chain is built from TRBV19 and TRBJ2-2; 7 bases match TRBD2. The CDR3 is 14 amino acids. The germline V gene has CDR1 LNHDA and CDR2 SQIVND (reference sequence). V trimming: 3 bases; J trimming: 6 bases; junction bases outside the gene matches: 4. The CDR3 sequence is CASSIGLDPGELFF. The CDR3 region has the DNA TGTGCCAGTAGTATTGGACTAGATCCCGGGGAGCTGTTTTTT.

J is TRBJ2-7 and V is TRBV23-1, with D unresolved. TRBV23-1 is given ORF status, its function remaining uncertain. The CDR3 runs to 17 residues. V was clipped by 3 bases and J by 0 bases, with 18 bases between them. CDR3 sequence reads: CASSHPRLAHASYEQYF. The CDR3 DNA reads as TGCGCCAGCAGTCATCCGAGACTGGCCCACGCCTCCTACGAGCAGTACTTC.

The rearrangement joins TRBV7-9 to TRBJ1-1; D is perhaps TRBD1 (5 bases). The CDR3 runs to 14 residues. The germline V gene encodes CDR1 SEHNR and CDR2 FQNEAQ (reference sequence). V was shortened by 3 bases and J by 3 bases, with 11 bases between the two germline ends. The CDR3 region is CASSFLGGDTEAFF. The CDR3 DNA is TGTGCCAGCAGCTTCCTCGGGGGGGACACTGAAGCTTTCTTT.

This clone has only one observation. The DNA of the CDR3 is TGCAGCGTTGAGGTCCGACTAGCGGGGGGGAAGTCTAGCACAGATACGCAGTATTTT. Translating gives CSVEVRLAGGKSSTDTQYF. The V gene is TRBV29-1, the J gene TRBJ2-3; 14 positions agree with TRBD2. This CDR3 has 19 residues. Trimming at V came to 3 bases and at J to 0 bases, leaving 11 bases not matched to a gene. Germline values: CDR1 SQVTM, CDR2 ANQGSEA.

V gene TRBV11-2 combines with J gene TRBJ2-7; D is undetermined. Trimming pared 1 base from V and 3 bases from J, leaving 10 bases between. The CDR3 runs to 14 residues. CDR1 is SGHAT, CDR2 FQNNGV, per germline. As DNA, the CDR3 is TGTGCCAGCAGCTTAGGTGTCAGTGACTACGAGCAGTACTTC. Translating gives CASSLGVSDYEQYF.